This passage covers 8 T cell receptor beta chains from one sample sequenced in a study of T cells in localized non-small cell lung cancer. TCRdb's table, derived via immunoSEQ multiplex PCR, lists solely in-frame clones and lacks some. Here the sample spans nearly 40,000 clones, roughly 86% being singletons. Sample: peripheral blood, taken before any cancer treatment. The receptors stem from a man aged 18-55 years with stage I lung adenocarcinoma.

J is TRBJ2-1 and V is TRBV5-1; possible D gene TRBD2, 7 bases. Germline assignment: CDR1 SGHRS and CDR2 YFSETQ. V dropped 3 bases and J dropped 9 bases, with 19 bases sitting between them. This CDR3 has 15 amino acids. The CDR3 nucleotides are TGCGCCAGCAGCTCGTCCGGGGGGCCTGAAGTTGAGCAGTTCTTC. Its protein product is CASSSSGGPEVEQFF.

The chain carries TRBV9 and TRBJ2-3; D unclear. Trimming took 0 bases from V and 4 from J, leaving 9 bases between them. Germline loops: CDR1 SGDLS, CDR2 YYNGEE. This CDR3 is 14 amino acids long. The CDR3 spells CASSVGTQADTQYF. The CDR3 coding sequence is TGTGCCAGCAGCGTAGGAACACAAGCAGATACGCAGTATTTT.

This clone was seen more than once but under ten times. The chain employs TRBV6-5 and TRBJ1-6; 8 bases align to TRBD1. CDR1 is MNHEY and CDR2 is SVGAGI in the germline V gene. Unmatched junction bases numbered 4, after V lost 5 bases and J lost 7 bases. CDR3 length: 14 residues. The CDR3 region has the DNA TGTGCCAGCAGTCAACGGACAGGGAATTCACCCCTCCACTTT. It specifies CASSQRTGNSPLHF.

This rearrangement joins TRBV28 to TRBJ1-1; 9 nucleotides line up with TRBD1. Germline values: CDR1 MDHEN, CDR2 SYDVKM. This CDR3 has 15 residues. Trimming removed 6 bases from V and 6 bases from J; junction bases left unmatched: 11. CDR3 in amino acids: CASSQQGARWSEAFF. Written as DNA, the CDR3 is TGTGCCAGCAGCCAACAGGGGGCCCGTTGGTCTGAAGCTTTCTTT.

The J gene is TRBJ2-2, the V gene TRBV4-2, with 7 bases that match TRBD1. Germline lookup yields CDR1 LGHNA and CDR2 YNFKEQ. Trimming at V came to 0 bases and at J to 1 base, leaving 2 bases not matched to a gene. This CDR3 has 16 amino acids. CDR3 loop: CASSQEDRRNTGELFF. CDR3 bases: TGTGCCAGCAGCCAAGAGGACAGGAGGAACACCGGGGAGCTGTTTTTT.

This sequence joins TRBV6-6 and TRBJ1-4, with 7 positions matching TRBD1. This CDR3 spans 15 amino acids. CDR1 is MNHNY, CDR2 SVGAGI, per germline (reference sequence). Unmatched junction bases numbered 11, after V lost 6 bases and J lost 7 bases. Here the CDR3 reads CASRPPGQTVEKLFF. CDR3 sequence (DNA): TGTGCCAGCAGGCCGCCGGGACAGACAGTTGAAAAACTGTTTTTT.

The chain employs TRBV29-1 and TRBJ1-2; D not resolved. Trimming took 6 bases from V and 2 from J, leaving 10 bases between them. CDR1 and CDR2 (germline): SQVTM, ANQGSEA. This CDR3 comprises 12 residues. The CDR3 DNA follows: TGCAGCGTGACCGGAGCGAACTATGGCTACACCTTC. This codes for CSVTGANYGYTF.

The V gene is TRBV4-3, the J gene TRBJ2-7; 7 bases are shared with TRBD1. Looked up from germline, CDR1 is LGHNA and CDR2 is YSLEER. The CDR3 runs 14 residues. With V trimmed by 0 bases and J by 7 bases, 6 bases remained unmatched. CDR3: CASSQEDRTGEQYF. Here the CDR3 DNA reads TGCGCCAGCAGCCAAGAAGATCGGACAGGAGAGCAGTACTTC.